The rows below give T cell receptor beta chains drawn from one sample of a study of cytomegalovirus exposure and HLA in healthy donors. Measured with immunoSEQ multiplex PCR; TCRdb has only the in-frame clones, and not every one. Of under 110,000 clones listed, 70% to 80% are singletons. The specimen sequenced was PBMCs. The receptors shown here come from a man aged 55 to 70 in good health and CMV-seronegative. Both conserved end residues are trimmed from each CDR3.

v_gene	CDR3aa
TRBV14	ASSRQGISTDTQY
TRBV5-5	ASSLGTGNSYYGYT
TRBV5-5	ASKPRGLSIENTEAF
TRBV11-2	ASSAPTSPDTQY
TRBV7-2	ASSPDRNSYEQY
TRBV4-3	ASSQVGRKNYGYT
TRBV7-2	ASSLANSGGAHEQF
TRBV6-5	ASIPVSSTEAF
TRBV7-2	ASSPSGGDQPQH
TRBV29-1	SVRTGVPDTQY
TRBV6-6	ASSYSLTELNYGYT
TRBV18	ASSPTGNTEAF
TRBV4-2	ASSQESALSGNTIY
TRBV13	ASLIRGLATQY
TRBV19	ASSILPGGSSYNEQF
TRBV9	ASSVGPTGGYTEAF